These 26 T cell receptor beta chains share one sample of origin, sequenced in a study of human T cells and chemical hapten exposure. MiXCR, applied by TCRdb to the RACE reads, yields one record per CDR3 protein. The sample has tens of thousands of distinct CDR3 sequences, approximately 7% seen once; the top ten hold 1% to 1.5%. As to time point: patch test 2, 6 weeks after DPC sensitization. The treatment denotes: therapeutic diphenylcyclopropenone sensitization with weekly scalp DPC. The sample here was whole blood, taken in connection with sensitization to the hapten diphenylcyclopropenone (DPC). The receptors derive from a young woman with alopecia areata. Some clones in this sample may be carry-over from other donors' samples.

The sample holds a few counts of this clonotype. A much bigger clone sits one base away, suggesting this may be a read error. The CDR3 reads CSASPHETGRNGYNF. The DNA for the CDR3 is TGCAGTGCTTCCCCCCATGAGACAGGGAGGAATGGCTACAACTTC. V usage is TRBV20-1 and J usage is TRBJ1-2, with 7 bases that match TRBD1. Germline loops: CDR1 DFQATT, CDR2 SNEGSKA (reference sequence). This CDR3 is 15 amino acids long.

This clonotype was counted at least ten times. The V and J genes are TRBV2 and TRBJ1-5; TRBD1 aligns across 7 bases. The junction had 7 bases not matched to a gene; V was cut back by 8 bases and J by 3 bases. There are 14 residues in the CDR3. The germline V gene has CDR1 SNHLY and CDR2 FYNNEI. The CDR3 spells CASGGQVDNQPQHF. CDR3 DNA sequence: TGTGCCAGCGGAGGACAGGTTGACAATCAGCCCCAGCATTTT. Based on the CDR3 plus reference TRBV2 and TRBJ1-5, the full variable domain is EPEVTQTPSHQVTQMGQEVILRCVPISNHLYFYWYRQILGQKVEFLVSFYNNEISEKSEIFDDQFSVERPDGSNFTLKIRSTKLEDSAMYFCASGGQVDNQPQHFGDGTRLSIL.

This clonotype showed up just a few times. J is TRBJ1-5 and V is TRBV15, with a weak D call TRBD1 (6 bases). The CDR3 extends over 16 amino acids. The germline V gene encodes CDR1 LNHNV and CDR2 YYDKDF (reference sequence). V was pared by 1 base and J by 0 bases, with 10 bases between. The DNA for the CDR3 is TGTGCCACCAGCAGAGTAAGGGGGGATAGCAATCAGCCCCAGCATTTT. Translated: CATSRVRGDSNQPQHF.

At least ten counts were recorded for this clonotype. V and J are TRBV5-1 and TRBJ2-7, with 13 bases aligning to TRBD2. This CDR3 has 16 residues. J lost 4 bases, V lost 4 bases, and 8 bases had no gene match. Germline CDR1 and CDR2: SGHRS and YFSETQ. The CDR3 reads CASSVTSGGPAYEQYF. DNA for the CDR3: TGCGCCAGCAGCGTGACTAGCGGGGGGCCCGCGTACGAGCAGTACTTC. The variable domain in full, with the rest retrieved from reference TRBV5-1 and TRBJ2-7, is KAGVTQTPRYLIKTRGQQVTLSCSPISGHRSVSWYQQTPGQGLQFLFEYFSETQRNKGNFPGRFSGRQFSNSRSEMNVSTLELGDSALYLCASSVTSGGPAYEQYFGPGTRLTVT.

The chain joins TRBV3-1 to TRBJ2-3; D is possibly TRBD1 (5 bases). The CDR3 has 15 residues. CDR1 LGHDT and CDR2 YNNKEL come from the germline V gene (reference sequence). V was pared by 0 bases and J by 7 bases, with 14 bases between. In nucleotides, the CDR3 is TGTGCCAGCAGCCAAGAAGGGGTTTCGGGTAATACGCAGTATTTT. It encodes CASSQEGVSGNTQYF.

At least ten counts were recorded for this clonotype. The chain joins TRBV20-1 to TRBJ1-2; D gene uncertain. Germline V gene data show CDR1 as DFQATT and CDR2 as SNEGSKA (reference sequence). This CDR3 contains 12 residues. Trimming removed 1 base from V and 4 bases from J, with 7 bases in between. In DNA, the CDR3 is TGCAGTGCTAGAGGCATACCCTATGGCTACACCTTC. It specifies CSARGIPYGYTF.

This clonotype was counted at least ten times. Written as DNA, the CDR3 is TGTGCCAGCAGCTTATCCTTTACGCAGTATTTT. This sequence encodes CASSLSFTQYF. The chain employs TRBV11-2 and TRBJ2-3; D ambiguous. Germline CDR1 and CDR2: SGHAT and FQNNGV. With 2 bases removed from V and 8 bases from J, the gap between germline ends came to 5 bases. The CDR3 covers 11 residues.

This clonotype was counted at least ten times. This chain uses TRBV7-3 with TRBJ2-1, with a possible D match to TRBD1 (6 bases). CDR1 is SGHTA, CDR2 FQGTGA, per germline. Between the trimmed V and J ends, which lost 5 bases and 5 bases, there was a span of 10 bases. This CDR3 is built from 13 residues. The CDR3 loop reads CASSPGTNNEQFF. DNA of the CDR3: TGTGCCAGCAGCCCCGGGACAAACAATGAGCAGTTCTTC.

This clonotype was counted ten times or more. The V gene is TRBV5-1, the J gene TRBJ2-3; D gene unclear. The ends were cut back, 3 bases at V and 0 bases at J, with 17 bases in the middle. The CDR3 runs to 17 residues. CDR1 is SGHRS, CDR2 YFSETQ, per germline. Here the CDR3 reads CASSSPLDTFSTDTQYF. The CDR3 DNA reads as TGCGCCAGCAGCTCCCCCCTCGACACGTTTAGCACAGATACGCAGTATTTT.

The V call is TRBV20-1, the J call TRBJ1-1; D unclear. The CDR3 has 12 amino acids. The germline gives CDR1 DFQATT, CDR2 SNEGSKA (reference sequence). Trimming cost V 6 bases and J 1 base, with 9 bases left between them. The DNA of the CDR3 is TGCAGTGCGCAACAGCCGAACACTGAAGCTTTCTTT. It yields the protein CSAQQPNTEAFF.

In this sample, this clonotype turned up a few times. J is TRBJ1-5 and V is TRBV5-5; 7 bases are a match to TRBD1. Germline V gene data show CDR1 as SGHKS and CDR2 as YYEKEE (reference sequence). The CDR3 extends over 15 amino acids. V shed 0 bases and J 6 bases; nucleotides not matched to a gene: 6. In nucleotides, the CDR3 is TGTGCCAGCAGCTTGGGTACAGGGGCGGGTCAGCCCCAGCATTTT. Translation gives CASSLGTGAGQPQHF.

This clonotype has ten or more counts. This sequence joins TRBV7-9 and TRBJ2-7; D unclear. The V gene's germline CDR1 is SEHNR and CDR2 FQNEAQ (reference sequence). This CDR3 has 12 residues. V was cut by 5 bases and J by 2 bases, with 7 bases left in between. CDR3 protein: CASSLGTYEQYF. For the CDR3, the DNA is TGTGCCAGCAGCCTAGGGACCTACGAGCAGTACTTC.

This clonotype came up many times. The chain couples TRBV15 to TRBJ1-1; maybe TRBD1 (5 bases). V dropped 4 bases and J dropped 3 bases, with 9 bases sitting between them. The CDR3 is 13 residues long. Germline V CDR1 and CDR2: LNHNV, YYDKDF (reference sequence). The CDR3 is CATSTGHDTEAFF. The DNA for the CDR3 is TGTGCCACCAGCACCGGACACGACACTGAAGCTTTCTTT.

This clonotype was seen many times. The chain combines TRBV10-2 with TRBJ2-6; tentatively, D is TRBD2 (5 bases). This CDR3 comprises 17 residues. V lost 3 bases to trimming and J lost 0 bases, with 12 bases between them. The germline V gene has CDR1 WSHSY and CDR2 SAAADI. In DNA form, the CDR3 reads TGCGCCAGCAGTGATTCCGGACTGAGCTCTGGGGCCAACGTCCTGACTTTC. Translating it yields CASSDSGLSSGANVLTF.

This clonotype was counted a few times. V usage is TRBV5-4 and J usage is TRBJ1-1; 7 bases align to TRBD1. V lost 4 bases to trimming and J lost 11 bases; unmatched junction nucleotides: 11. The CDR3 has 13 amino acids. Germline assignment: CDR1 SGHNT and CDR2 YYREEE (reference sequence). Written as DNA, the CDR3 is TGTGCCAGCAGCCAGGGGGGGTTACCGTCCGCTTTCTTT. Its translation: CASSQGGLPSAFF.

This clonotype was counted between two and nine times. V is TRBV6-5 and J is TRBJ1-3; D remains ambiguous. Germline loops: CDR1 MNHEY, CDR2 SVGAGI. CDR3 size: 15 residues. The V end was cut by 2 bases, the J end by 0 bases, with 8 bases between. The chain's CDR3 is CASSYGPHSGNTIYF. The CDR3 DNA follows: TGTGCCAGCAGTTACGGGCCGCACTCTGGAAACACCATATATTTT.

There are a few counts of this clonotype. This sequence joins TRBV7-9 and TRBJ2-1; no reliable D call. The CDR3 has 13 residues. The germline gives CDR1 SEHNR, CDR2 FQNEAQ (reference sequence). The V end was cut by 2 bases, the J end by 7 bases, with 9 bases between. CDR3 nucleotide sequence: TGTGCCAGCAGCTTACAGGAGTTTAATGAGCAGTTCTTC. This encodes CASSLQEFNEQFF.

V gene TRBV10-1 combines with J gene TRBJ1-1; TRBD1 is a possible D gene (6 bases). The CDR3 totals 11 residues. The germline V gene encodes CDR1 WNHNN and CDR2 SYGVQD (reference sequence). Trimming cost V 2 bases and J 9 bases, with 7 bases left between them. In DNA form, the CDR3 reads TGCGCCAGCAGTGAGACAGGGAAAGCTTTCTTT. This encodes CASSETGKAFF.

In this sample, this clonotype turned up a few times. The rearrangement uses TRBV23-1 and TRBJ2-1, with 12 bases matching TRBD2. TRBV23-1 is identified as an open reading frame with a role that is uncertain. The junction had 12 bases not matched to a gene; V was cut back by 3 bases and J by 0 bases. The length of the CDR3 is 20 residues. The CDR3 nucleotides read TGCGCCAGCAGTCAGCCGGGACTAGCGGGTCGCGGGGACTCCTACAATGAGCAGTTCTTC. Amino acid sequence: CASSQPGLAGRGDSYNEQFF.

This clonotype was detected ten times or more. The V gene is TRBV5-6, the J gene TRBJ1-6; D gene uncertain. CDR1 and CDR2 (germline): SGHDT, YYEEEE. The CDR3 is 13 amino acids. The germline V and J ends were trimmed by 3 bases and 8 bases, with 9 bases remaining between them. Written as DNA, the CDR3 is TGTGCCAGCAGCTCCCGTGGCCATTCACCCCTCCACTTT. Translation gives CASSSRGHSPLHF.

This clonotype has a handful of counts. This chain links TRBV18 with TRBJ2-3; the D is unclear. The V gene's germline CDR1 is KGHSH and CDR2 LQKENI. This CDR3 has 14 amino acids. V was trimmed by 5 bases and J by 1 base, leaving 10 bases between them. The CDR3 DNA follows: TGTGCCAGCTCAGTAGGCGAGGGCACAGATACGCAGTATTTT. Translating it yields CASSVGEGTDTQYF.

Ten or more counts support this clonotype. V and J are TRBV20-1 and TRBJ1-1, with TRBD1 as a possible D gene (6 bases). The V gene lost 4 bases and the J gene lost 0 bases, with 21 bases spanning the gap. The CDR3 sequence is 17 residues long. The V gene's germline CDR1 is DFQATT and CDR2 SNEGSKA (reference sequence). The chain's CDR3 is CSAIGLGATHMNTEAFF. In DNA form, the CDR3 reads TGCAGTGCTATAGGTTTGGGGGCGACCCACATGAACACTGAAGCTTTCTTT.

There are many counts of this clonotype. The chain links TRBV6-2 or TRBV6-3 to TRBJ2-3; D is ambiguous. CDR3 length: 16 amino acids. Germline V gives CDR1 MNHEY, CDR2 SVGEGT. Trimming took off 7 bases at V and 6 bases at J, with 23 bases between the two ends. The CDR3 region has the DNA TGTGCCAGCACCACCACCTCTAAGGGATATGGTGATACGCAGTATTTT. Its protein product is CASTTTSKGYGDTQYF.

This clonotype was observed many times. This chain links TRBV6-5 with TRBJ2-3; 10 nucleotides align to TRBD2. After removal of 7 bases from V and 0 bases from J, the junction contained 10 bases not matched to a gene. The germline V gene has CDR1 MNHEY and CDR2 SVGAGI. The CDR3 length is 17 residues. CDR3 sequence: CASNPRTSGLSTDTQYF. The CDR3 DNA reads TGTGCCAGCAATCCTAGGACTAGCGGACTCAGCACAGATACGCAGTATTTT.

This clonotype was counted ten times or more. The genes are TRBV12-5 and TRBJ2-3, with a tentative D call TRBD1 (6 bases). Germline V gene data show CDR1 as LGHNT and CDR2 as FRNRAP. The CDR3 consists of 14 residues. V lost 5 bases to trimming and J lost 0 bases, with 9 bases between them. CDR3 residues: CASGQGQSTDTQYF. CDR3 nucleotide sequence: TGTGCTAGTGGTCAAGGACAGAGCACAGATACGCAGTATTTT.

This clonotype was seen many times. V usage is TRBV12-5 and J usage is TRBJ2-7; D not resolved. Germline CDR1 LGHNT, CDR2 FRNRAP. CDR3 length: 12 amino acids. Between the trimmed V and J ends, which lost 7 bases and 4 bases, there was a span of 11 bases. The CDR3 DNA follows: TGTGCTAGTGCCCCAGACCGGTACGAGCAGTACTTC. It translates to CASAPDRYEQYF.